The 9 T cell receptor beta chains listed next were all sequenced from one sample in a study of Ad26.COV2.S vaccination and SARS-CoV-2 variants. TCRdb's copy holds only in-frame clones and misses some; the assay was immunoSEQ multiplex PCR. The sample has some 320,000 clones, just over 85% seen once. Treatment: some 20 received Ad26.COV2.S at low or high dose, single or two shots; about 5 received placebo; per-sample allocation not given. Repertoires come from day 63 after the first vaccine or placebo injection. The input for sequencing was peripheral blood, taken in a trial of Ad26.COV2.S vaccine versus placebo. All receptors come from a person aged 18 to 59 who received the Ad26.COV2.S COVID-19 vaccine or a placebo.

This clone has only a few counts. The V gene is TRBV5-1, the J gene TRBJ2-1; D call uncertain. Germline V gene data show CDR1 as SGHRS and CDR2 as YFSETQ. This CDR3 is built from 14 residues. The V gene lost 0 bases and the J gene lost 7 bases, with 11 bases spanning the gap. The DNA for the CDR3 is TGCGCCAGCAGCTTGGTGGGGTTGGGTAATGAGCAGTTCTTC. It encodes CASSLVGLGNEQFF.

The rearrangement uses TRBV5-1 and TRBJ2-2; D gene ambiguous. Between the trimmed V and J ends, which lost 4 bases and 1 base, there was a span of 11 bases. The CDR3 has 15 residues. Germline V gene lookup returns CDR1 SGHRS and CDR2 YFSETQ. The CDR3: CASSITGVNTGELFF. The CDR3 coding sequence is TGCGCCAGCAGCATAACTGGAGTGAACACCGGGGAGCTGTTTTTT.

The J gene is TRBJ1-1, the V gene TRBV15, with D hard to call. V was clipped by 1 base and J by 4 bases, with 19 bases between them. CDR3 length: 17 residues. The germline gives CDR1 LNHNV, CDR2 YYDKDF (reference sequence). CDR3 bases: TGTGCCACCAGCAGAGGGCCCCTCGGGTCCACAATCACTGAAGCTTTCTTT. Translation gives CATSRGPLGSTITEAFF.

The rearrangement uses TRBV5-1 and TRBJ2-1; D gene ambiguous. Germline V lookup: CDR1 SGHRS, CDR2 YFSETQ. The CDR3 has 13 amino acids. V was trimmed by 0 bases and J by 5 bases, leaving 6 bases between them. The CDR3 region has the DNA TGCGCCAGCAGCTTGGGTCCAAACAATGAGCAGTTCTTC. Protein: CASSLGPNNEQFF.

The J gene is TRBJ1-3, the V gene TRBV4-1, with D unclear. CDR1 is MGHRA, CDR2 YSYEKL, per germline. Trimming shortened V by 1 base and J by 0 bases, and 7 bases separated the two germline ends. CDR3 size: 15 residues. The CDR3, as DNA: TGCGCCAGCAGCCAAGTGGCGGTCTCTGGAAACACCATATATTTT. Translation gives CASSQVAVSGNTIYF.

This chain uses TRBV6-5 with TRBJ2-5; TRBD2 is a possible D gene (6 bases). V was cut by 11 bases and J by 6 bases, with 22 bases left in between. Germline CDR1 MNHEY, CDR2 SVGAGI. This CDR3 has 14 residues. The CDR3 spells CAGRASDTLKTQYF. CDR3 bases: TGTGCCGGTCGGGCTAGCGACACTCTGAAGACCCAGTACTTC.

For the CDR3, the DNA is TGTGCCAGCAGCTTCGATTCCCAGGGAAACTATGGCTACACCTTC. Protein sequence: CASSFDSQGNYGYTF. The J gene is TRBJ1-2, the V gene TRBV5-4; possible D gene TRBD1, 5 bases. The V and J ends lost 2 bases and 2 bases respectively, with 13 bases between them. In germline, CDR1 is SGHNT, CDR2 YYREEE (reference sequence). This CDR3 region has 15 residues.

This clone was recorded many times. This sequence joins TRBV7-2 and TRBJ1-6; D is unresolved. The length of the CDR3 is 13 residues. With 5 bases removed from V and 10 bases from J, the gap between germline ends came to 12 bases. Germline CDR1 reads SGHTA; CDR2 reads FQGNSA. CDR3 protein: CASSRGGYSPLHF. DNA of the CDR3: TGTGCCAGCAGCCGGGGTGGATACTCACCCCTCCACTTT.

The V and J genes are TRBV30 and TRBJ1-2, with TRBD1 as a possible D gene (5 bases). CDR1 and CDR2 (germline): GTSNPN, SVGIG (reference sequence). The CDR3 covers 14 residues. Trimming took off 2 bases at V and 4 bases at J, with 14 bases between the two ends. This CDR3 is CAWSWGGHIYGYTF. CDR3 nucleotide sequence: TGTGCCTGGAGTTGGGGGGGTCATATCTATGGCTACACCTTC.